The 8 T cell receptor beta chains presented below share a single source sample, sequenced in a study of cytomegalovirus exposure and HLA in healthy donors (dated by TCRdb to 2016 to 2017). The library came from the immunoSEQ multiplex PCR assay. A mixture of 60 forward primers for TCR Vbeta segments and 13 reverse primers for TCR Jbeta segments was used in the multiplex PCR. Not all clones reach the TCRdb copy of this immuneACCESS table, which keeps in-frame sequences only. Checked studies attribute under half of the gap to unresolved V genes and leave the rest unexplained. Present in this sample are about 150,000 clones, roughly 9.7% of which were seen just once. The ten largest clones represent less than 2% of the sample. Material for sequencing was PBMCs. These receptors all stem from a man in his fifties in good health and CMV-seronegative.

This clone was seen more than once but under ten times. The chain links TRBV7-2 to TRBJ2-3, with 10 bases lining up with TRBD2. Germline V gene lookup returns CDR1 SGHTA and CDR2 FQGNSA. The CDR3 has 15 residues. The V gene end was trimmed by 5 bases and the J gene end by 6 bases; junction bases not matched to a gene: 8. The CDR3 reads CASSRTSGQWDTQYF. Here the CDR3 DNA reads TGTGCCAGCAGCCGGACTAGCGGACAGTGGGATACGCAGTATTTT.

The V call is TRBV27, the J call TRBJ2-1; D remains ambiguous. CDR1 and CDR2 from the germline V gene are MNHEY and SMNVEV (reference sequence). The V end lost 8 bases, the J end lost 5 bases, and 16 bases lay between the germline ends. The CDR3 runs to 14 residues. CDR3 sequence (DNA): TGTGCCAGCCGCCCTCACGGTAGCAACAATGAGCAGTTCTTC. Its protein product is CASRPHGSNNEQFF.

This clone was counted a single time. The J gene is TRBJ1-3, the V gene TRBV18, with 7 positions matching TRBD1. Germline V gene lookup returns CDR1 KGHSH and CDR2 LQKENI. The CDR3 is made up of 16 amino acids. V shed 4 bases, J shed 0 bases, and the junction held 6 bases outside the gene matches. The CDR3 protein is CASSRPQGDSGNTIYF. The CDR3 bases are TGTGCCAGCTCACGTCCTCAGGGGGACTCTGGAAACACCATATATTTT.

This clone occurred a few times. At one of its ends the junction is not consistent with the germline gene, which may arise from a read error. The rearrangement joins TRBV2 to TRBJ2-7, with TRBD1 identical over 10 bases. The CDR3 has 13 residues. Germline V gene sequence: CDR1 SNHLY, CDR2 FYNNEI. The CDR3 is CASRKEGQGYPHF. Written as DNA, the CDR3 is TGTGCCAGCAGAAAAGAGGGACAGGGGTACCCACACTTC.

This clone came up a few times. This rearrangement joins TRBV25-1 to TRBJ2-3; 13 nucleotides line up with TRBD2. Germline CDR1 is MGHDK and CDR2 is SYGVNS. The CDR3 runs 16 residues. V shed 3 bases, J shed 4 bases, and the junction held 4 bases outside the gene matches. The CDR3 is CASSDGLAGAADTQYF. The DNA for the CDR3 is TGTGCCAGCAGTGACGGACTAGCGGGGGCTGCAGATACGCAGTATTTT.

The chain recombines TRBV27 with TRBJ1-5; TRBD1 matches at 7 bases. J was trimmed by 3 bases and V by 4 bases; bases with no gene match: 6. The length of the CDR3 is 15 residues. Looked up from germline, CDR1 is MNHEY and CDR2 is SMNVEV (reference sequence). CDR3 sequence: CASSSGTVTNQPQHF. The CDR3 DNA sequence: TGTGCCAGCAGTTCCGGGACAGTGACCAATCAGCCCCAGCATTTT.

V gene TRBV9 combines with J gene TRBJ2-2; 9 positions agree with TRBD1. V gave up 4 bases and J gave up 4 bases; unmatched junction bases: 8. Germline CDR1 and CDR2: SGDLS and YYNGEE. The CDR3 extends over 16 amino acids. The CDR3 spells CASSQGGQGATGELFF. CDR3 sequence (DNA): TGTGCCAGCAGCCAGGGGGGACAGGGAGCCACCGGGGAGCTGTTTTTT.

This clone came up a few times. The CDR3 DNA is TGTGCCAGCAGCTTAGGCCAGGGGCATCAGCCCCAGCATTTT. Amino acids: CASSLGQGHQPQHF. V gene TRBV7-9 combines with J gene TRBJ1-5; perhaps TRBD1 as D (6 bases). The CDR3 runs 14 residues. The germline V gene encodes CDR1 SEHNR and CDR2 FQNEAQ (reference sequence). V was pared by 1 base and J by 5 bases, with 9 bases between.